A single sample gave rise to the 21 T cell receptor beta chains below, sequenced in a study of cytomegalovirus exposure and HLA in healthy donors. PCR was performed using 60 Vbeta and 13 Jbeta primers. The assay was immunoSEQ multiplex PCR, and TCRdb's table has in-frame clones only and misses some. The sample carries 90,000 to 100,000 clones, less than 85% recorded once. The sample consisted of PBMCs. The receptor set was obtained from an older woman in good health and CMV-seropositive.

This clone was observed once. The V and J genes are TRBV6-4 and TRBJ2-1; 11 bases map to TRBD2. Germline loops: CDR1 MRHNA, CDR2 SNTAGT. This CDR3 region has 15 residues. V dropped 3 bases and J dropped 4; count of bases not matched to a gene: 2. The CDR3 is CASSELAGGYNEQFF. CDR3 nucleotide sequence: TGTGCCAGCAGTGAGCTAGCGGGGGGTTACAATGAGCAGTTCTTC.

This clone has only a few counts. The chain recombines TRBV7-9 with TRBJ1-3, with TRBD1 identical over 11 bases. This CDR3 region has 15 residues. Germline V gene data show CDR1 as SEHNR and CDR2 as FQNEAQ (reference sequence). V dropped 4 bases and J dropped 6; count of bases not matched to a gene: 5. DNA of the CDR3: TGTGCCAGCAGCTGGACAGGGGGCATGGAAAACACCATATATTTT. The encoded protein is CASSWTGGMENTIYF.

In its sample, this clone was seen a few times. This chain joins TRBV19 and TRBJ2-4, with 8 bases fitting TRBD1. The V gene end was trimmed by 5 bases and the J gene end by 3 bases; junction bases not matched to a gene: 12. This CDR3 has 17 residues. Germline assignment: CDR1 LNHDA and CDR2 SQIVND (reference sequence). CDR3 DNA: TGTGCCAGTAGTCCAACCGGACAGGGCAGATTCAAAAACATTCAGTACTTC. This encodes CASSPTGQGRFKNIQYF.

CDR3 sequence: CASSIGAGRSSNEKLFF. The CDR3 region has the DNA TGTGCCAGTAGTATTGGGGCAGGGAGGTCGTCTAATGAAAAACTGTTTTTT. The rearrangement joins TRBV19 to TRBJ1-4; a weak D match, TRBD1 (5 bases). The CDR3 totals 17 residues. Germline assignment: CDR1 LNHDA and CDR2 SQIVND (reference sequence). V lost 3 bases and J 3 bases, leaving 17 bases between the germline ends.

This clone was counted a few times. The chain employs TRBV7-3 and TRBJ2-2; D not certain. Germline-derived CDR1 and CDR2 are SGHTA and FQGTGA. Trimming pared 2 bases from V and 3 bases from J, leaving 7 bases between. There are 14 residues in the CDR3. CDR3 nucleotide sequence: TGTGCCAGCAGCTTATGGAGAGACACCGGGGAGCTGTTTTTT. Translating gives CASSLWRDTGELFF.

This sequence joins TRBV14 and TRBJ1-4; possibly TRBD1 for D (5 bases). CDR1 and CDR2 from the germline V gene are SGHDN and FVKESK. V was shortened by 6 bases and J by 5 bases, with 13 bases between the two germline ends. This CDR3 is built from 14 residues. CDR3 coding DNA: TGTGCCAGCAGGGCTCGGGGGAAGAATGAAAAACTGTTTTTT. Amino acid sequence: CASRARGKNEKLFF.

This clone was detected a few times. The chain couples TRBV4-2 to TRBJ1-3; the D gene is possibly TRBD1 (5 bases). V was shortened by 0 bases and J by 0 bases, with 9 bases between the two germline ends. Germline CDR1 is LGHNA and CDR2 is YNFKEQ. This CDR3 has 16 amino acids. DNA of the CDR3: TGTGCCAGCAGCCAAGAGGAGGGGTACTCTGGAAACACCATATATTTT. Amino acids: CASSQEEGYSGNTIYF.

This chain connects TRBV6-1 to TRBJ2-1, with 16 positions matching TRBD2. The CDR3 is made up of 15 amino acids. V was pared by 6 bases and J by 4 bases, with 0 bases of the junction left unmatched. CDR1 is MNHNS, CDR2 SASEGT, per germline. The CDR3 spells CASRGLAGGYNEQFF. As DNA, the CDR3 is TGTGCCAGCAGGGGACTAGCGGGAGGGTACAATGAGCAGTTCTTC.

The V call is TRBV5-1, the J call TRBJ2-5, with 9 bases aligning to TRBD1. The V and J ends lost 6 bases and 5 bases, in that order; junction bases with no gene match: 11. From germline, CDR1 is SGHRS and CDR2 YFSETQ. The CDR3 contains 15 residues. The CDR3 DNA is TGCGCCAGCAACCTGGGACAGGGTTGGATGGAGACCCAGTACTTC. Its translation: CASNLGQGWMETQYF.

The CDR3 loop reads CASSQDPRGTEAFF. The DNA for the CDR3 is TGTGCCAGCAGCCAAGACCCCCGGGGGACTGAAGCTTTCTTT. The chain links TRBV4-2 to TRBJ1-1; D perhaps matches TRBD1 (5 bases). The CDR3 totals 14 residues. Germline lookup yields CDR1 LGHNA and CDR2 YNFKEQ. V was pared by 0 bases and J by 5 bases, with 10 bases between.

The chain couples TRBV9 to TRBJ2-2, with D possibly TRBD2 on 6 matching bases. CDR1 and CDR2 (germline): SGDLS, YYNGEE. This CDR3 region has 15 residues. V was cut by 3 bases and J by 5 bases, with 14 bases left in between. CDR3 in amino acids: CASSAADGGTGELFF. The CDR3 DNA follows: TGTGCCAGCAGCGCTGCAGACGGAGGGACCGGGGAGCTGTTTTTT.

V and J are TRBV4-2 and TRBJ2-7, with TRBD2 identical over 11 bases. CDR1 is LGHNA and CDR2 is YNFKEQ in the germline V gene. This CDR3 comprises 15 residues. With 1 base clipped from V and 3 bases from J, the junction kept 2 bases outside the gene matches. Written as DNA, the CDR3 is TGTGCCAGCAGCCAAGGTACTAGCGGGGGCTACGAGCAGTACTTC. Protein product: CASSQGTSGGYEQYF.

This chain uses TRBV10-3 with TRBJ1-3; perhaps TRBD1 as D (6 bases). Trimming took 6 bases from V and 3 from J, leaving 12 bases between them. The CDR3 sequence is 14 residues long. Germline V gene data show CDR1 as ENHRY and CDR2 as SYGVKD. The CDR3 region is CAISGGGGGNTIYF. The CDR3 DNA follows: TGTGCCATCAGCGGGGGGGGCGGTGGAAACACCATATATTTT.

CDR3 protein: CASSPWTREGEKLFF. The CDR3 coding sequence is TGTGCCAGCAGCCCTTGGACAAGGGAGGGTGAAAAACTGTTTTTT. The rearrangement joins TRBV9 to TRBJ1-4, with D tentatively TRBD1 (5 bases). Per the germline V gene, CDR1 is SGDLS and CDR2 is YYNGEE. The V gene lost 4 bases and the J gene lost 7 bases, with 17 bases spanning the gap. CDR3 length equals 15 residues.

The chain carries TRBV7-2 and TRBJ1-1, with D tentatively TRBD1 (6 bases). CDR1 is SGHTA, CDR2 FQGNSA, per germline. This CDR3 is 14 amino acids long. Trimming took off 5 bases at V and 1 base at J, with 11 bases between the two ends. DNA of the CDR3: TGTGCCAGCAGCCTATGGGACAAGAACACTGAAGCTTTCTTT. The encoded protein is CASSLWDKNTEAFF. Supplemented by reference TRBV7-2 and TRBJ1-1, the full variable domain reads GAGVSQSPSNKVTEKGKDVELRCDPISGHTALYWYRQSLGQGLEFLIYFQGNSAPDKSGLPSDRFSAERTGGSVSTLTIQRTQQEDSAVYLCASSLWDKNTEAFFGQGTRLTVV.

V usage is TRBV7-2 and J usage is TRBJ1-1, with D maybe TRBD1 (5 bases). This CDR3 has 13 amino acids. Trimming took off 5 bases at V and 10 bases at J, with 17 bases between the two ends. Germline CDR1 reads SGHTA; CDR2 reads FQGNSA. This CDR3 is CASSNRQRRLAFF. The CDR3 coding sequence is TGTGCCAGCAGCAATAGACAGAGACGCCTAGCTTTCTTT. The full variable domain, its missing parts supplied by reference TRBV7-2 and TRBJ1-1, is GAGVSQSPSNKVTEKGKDVELRCDPISGHTALYWYRQSLGQGLEFLIYFQGNSAPDKSGLPSDRFSAERTGGSVSTLTIQRTQQEDSAVYLCASSNRQRRLAFFGQGTRLTVV.

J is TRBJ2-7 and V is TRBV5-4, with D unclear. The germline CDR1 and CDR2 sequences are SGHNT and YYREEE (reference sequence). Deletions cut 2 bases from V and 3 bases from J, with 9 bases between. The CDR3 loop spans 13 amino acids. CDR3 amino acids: CASSFQAHYEQYF. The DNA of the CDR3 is TGTGCCAGCAGCTTTCAGGCCCACTACGAGCAGTACTTC.

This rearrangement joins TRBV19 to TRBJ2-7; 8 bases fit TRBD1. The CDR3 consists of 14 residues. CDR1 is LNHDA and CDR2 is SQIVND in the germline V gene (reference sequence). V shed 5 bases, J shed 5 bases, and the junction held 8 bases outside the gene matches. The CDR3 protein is CASSPWTGSNEQYF. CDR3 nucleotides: TGTGCCAGTAGTCCTTGGACAGGGTCAAACGAGCAGTACTTC.

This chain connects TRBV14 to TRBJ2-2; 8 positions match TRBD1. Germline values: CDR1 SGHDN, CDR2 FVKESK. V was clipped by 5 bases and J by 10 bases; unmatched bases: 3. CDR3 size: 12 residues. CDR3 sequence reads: CASSWTGSELFF. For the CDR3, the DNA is TGTGCCAGCAGCTGGACAGGGTCGGAGCTGTTTTTT.

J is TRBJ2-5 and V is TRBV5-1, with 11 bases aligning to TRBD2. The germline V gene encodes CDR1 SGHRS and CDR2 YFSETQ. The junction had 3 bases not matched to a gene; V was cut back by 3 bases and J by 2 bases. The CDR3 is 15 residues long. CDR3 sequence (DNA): TGCGCCAGCAGCTCGGGACTAGCGGTGCAAGAGACCCAGTACTTC. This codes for CASSSGLAVQETQYF.

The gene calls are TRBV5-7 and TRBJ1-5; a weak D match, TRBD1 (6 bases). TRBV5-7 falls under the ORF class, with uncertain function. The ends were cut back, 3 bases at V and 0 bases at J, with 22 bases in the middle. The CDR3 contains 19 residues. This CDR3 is CASSWPTGQTDYSNQPQHF. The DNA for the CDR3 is TGTGCCAGCAGCTGGCCTACGGGACAAACGGATTATAGCAATCAGCCCCAGCATTTT.